One and the same sample provided the 5 T cell receptor beta chains below, sequenced in a study of T cells in Graves' hyperthyroidism and ophthalmopathy. RNA transcripts were the template for amplifying TCR beta CDR3 regions. TCR CDR3 regions were first amplified by RT-PCR with HTBI primers. TCRdb ran MiXCR on the multiplex PCR reads and lists one entry per CDR3 protein. The table records 500,000 or so distinct CDR3 sequences, under 20% of them present only once. Specimen: blood. The source of these receptors is a woman aged 18 to 35 with Graves' ophthalmopathy.

The table lists this clonotype with many counts. The chain employs TRBV12-3 or TRBV12-4 and TRBJ1-2; no clear D gene. This CDR3 spans 16 amino acids. V was pared by 2 bases and J by 4 bases, with 17 bases between. The DNA for the CDR3 is TGTGCCAGCAGTTTACGTCCCCGATCGACTAGCTATGGCTACACCTTC. This gives the protein CASSLRPRSTSYGYTF.

This clonotype was observed many times. The chain couples TRBV28 to TRBJ2-5; 7 nucleotides agree with TRBD2. Losses at the gene ends were 4 bases for V and 4 bases for J; bases not matched to a gene: 24. CDR3 length: 20 residues. Germline V gene sequence: CDR1 MDHEN, CDR2 SYDVKM. The CDR3 spells CASSYDQSLAAVDPGETQYF. The CDR3 DNA reads as TGTGCCAGCAGTTACGACCAATCTCTAGCGGCGGTAGACCCGGGAGAGACCCAGTACTTC.

The gene calls are TRBV12-3 or TRBV12-4 and TRBJ1-5, with no clear D. The CDR3 loop spans 17 amino acids. Deletions cut 3 bases from V and 0 bases from J, with 15 bases between. The CDR3 DNA is TGTGCCAGCAGTTTTTCTCCATTGGGGAATAGCAATCAGCCCCAGCATTTT. This sequence encodes CASSFSPLGNSNQPQHF.

This clonotype was found many times. The chain joins TRBV6-1 to TRBJ2-7; 11 bases agree with TRBD2. This CDR3 contains 14 residues. Germline V gene lookup returns CDR1 MNHNS and CDR2 SASEGT. The V and J ends lost 6 bases and 4 bases, in that order; junction bases with no gene match: 5. CDR3 nucleotide sequence: TGTGCCAGCAGCAGGATAGCGGGAGGGTACGAGCAGTACTTC. Translation gives CASSRIAGGYEQYF.

Many counts were recorded for this clonotype. The DNA for the CDR3 is TGTGCCAGCAGCTTACAGGGAGACAATGAGCAGTTCTTC. It is translated as CASSLQGDNEQFF. V is TRBV7-9 and J is TRBJ2-1; the D call may be TRBD1 or TRBD2 (5 bases each). V lost 2 bases, J lost 5 bases, and 7 bases lay in between. CDR1 SEHNR and CDR2 FQNEAQ come from the germline V gene (reference sequence). This CDR3 comprises 13 residues. Together with reference TRBV7-9 and TRBJ2-1, the CDR3 gives the full variable domain: DTGVSQNPRHKITKRGQNVTFRCDPISEHNRLYWYRQTLGQGPEFLTYFQNEAQLEKSRLLSDRFSAERPKGSFSTLEIQRTEQGDSAMYLCASSLQGDNEQFFGPGTRLTVL.